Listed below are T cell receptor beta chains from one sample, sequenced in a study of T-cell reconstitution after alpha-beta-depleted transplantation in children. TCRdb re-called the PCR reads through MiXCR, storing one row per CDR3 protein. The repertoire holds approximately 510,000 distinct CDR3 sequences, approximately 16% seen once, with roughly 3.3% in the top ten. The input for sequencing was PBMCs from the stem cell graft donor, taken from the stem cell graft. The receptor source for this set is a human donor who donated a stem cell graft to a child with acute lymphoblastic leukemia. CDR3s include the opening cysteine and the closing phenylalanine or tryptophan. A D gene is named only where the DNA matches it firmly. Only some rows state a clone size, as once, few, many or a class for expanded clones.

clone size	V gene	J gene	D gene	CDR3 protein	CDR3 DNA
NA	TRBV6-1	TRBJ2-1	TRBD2	CASRRAGGGRNEQFF	TGTGCCTCGAGGAGGGCGGGAGGTGGGCGAAATGAGCAGTTCTTC
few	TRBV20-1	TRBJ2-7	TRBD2	CSAYKTSGISYEQYF	TGCAGTGCTTATAAGACTAGCGGGATCTCCTACGAGCAGTACTTC
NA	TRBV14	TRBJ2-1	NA	CASSPRGRGGRNEQFF	TGTGCCAGCAGCCCGCGGGGGCGAGGGGGGAGGAATGAGCAGTTCTTC
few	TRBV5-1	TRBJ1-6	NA	CASSPGTNSYNSPLHF	TGCGCCAGCAGCCCAGGGACAAATTCCTATAATTCACCCCTCCACTTT
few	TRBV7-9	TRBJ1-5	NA	CASSLDQGQPQHF	TGTGCCAGTAGCTTAGATCAGGGTCAGCCCCAGCATTTT
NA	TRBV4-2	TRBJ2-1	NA	CAMSPGLLRFGEQFF	TGTGCCATGAGCCCGGGACTCCTCCGGTTCGGTGAGCAGTTCTTC
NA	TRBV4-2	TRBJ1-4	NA	CASSQVRLWVPTNEKLFF	TGTGCCAGCAGCCAAGTCCGCCTTTGGGTTCCAACTAATGAAAAACTGTTTTTT
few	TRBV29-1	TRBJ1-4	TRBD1	CSVEDRYRQGDEKLFF	TGCAGCGTTGAAGATCGCTACCGACAGGGGGATGAAAAACTGTTTTTT
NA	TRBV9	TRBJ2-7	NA	CASSWDGGNYEQYF	TGTGCCAGCAGCTGGGATGGCGGGAATTACGAGCAGTACTTC
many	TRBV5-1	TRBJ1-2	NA	CASSLVLGDYGYTF	TGCGCCAGCAGCTTGGTTCTGGGGGACTATGGCTACACCTTC
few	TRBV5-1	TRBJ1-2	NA	CASSSASSLYGYTF	TGCGCCAGCAGCTCGGCTAGCAGCCTCTATGGCTACACCTTC
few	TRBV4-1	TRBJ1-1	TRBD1	CASSQGTGTGVTEAFF	TGCGCCAGCAGCCAAGGTACCGGGACAGGGGTTACTGAAGCTTTCTTT
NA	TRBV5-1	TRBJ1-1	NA	CASSLAGTRTEAFF	TGCGCCAGCAGCTTGGCCGGAACCAGAACTGAAGCTTTCTTT
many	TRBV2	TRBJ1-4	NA	CASSARNREKLFF	TGTGCCAGCAGTGCCAGGAATAGGGAAAAACTGTTTTTT
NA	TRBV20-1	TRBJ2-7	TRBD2	CSARDYLREQYF	TGCAGTGCGCGGGACTACCTTAGGGAGCAGTACTTC
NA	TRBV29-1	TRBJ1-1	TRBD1	CSGTDRDVAGPNTEAFF	TGCAGCGGCACCGACAGGGACGTGGCAGGTCCGAACACTGAAGCTTTCTTT
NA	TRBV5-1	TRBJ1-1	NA	CASSLAKGTEAFF	TGCGCCAGCAGCTTGGCCAAGGGGACTGAAGCTTTCTTT
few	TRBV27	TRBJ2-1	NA	CASSLLAFNEQFF	TGTGCCAGCAGTTTGTTGGCCTTCAATGAGCAGTTCTTC
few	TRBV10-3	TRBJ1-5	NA	CAIMDTPNQPQHF	TGTGCCATCATGGACACCCCCAATCAGCCCCAGCATTTT
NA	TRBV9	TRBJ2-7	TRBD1	CASSVGDSLVLSSYEQYF	TGTGCCAGCAGCGTTGGGGACAGCCTTGTCCTAAGCTCCTACGAGCAGTACTTC
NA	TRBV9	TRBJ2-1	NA	CASSVELSGTAGLSANEQFF	TGTGCCAGCAGCGTAGAGCTGTCGGGGACGGCGGGTTTATCGGCCAATGAGCAGTTCTTC
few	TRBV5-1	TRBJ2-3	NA	CASSFIRQASTDTQYF	TGCGCCAGCAGCTTTATTCGGCAGGCGAGCACAGATACGCAGTATTTT
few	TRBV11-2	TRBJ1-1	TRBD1	CASSLGQDRVPMNTEAFF	TGTGCCAGCAGCTTAGGACAGGACAGGGTCCCCATGAACACTGAAGCTTTCTTT
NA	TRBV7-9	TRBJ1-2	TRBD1	CASSENRGDGYTF	TGTGCCAGCAGCGAAAACAGGGGAGATGGCTACACCTTC
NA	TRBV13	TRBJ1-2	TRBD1	CASSEGTVHFGYTF	TGTGCCAGCAGCGAGGGGACAGTACACTTTGGCTACACCTTC
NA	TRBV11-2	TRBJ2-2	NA	CASSPRTLRGTGELFF	TGTGCCAGCAGCCCTCGGACTCTAAGGGGGACCGGGGAGCTGTTTTTT
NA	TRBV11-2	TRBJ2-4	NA	CASSLGSGQWDLLAKNIQYF	TGTGCCAGCAGCTTAGGATCCGGACAGTGGGACTTACTAGCCAAAAACATTCAGTACTTC
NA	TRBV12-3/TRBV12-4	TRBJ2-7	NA	CASRVGTEGYEQYF	TGTGCCAGCAGAGTCGGGACGGAGGGTTACGAGCAGTACTTC
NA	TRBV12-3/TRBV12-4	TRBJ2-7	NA	CASSLKWGQGSF	NA
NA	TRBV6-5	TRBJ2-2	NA	CASSHFGTVHTGELFF	TGTGCCAGCAGTCACTTCGGGACCGTCCACACCGGGGAGCTGTTTTTT
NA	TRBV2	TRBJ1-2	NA	CANEGPIDGYTF	TGTGCCAATGAGGGGCCCATTGATGGCTACACCTTC
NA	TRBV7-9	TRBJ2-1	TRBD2	CASSLALAGGPVDEQFF	TGTGCCAGCAGCTTGGCTCTAGCGGGAGGGCCAGTAGATGAGCAGTTCTTC
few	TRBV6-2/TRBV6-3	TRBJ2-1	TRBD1	CASIPDRASDEQFF	TGTGCCAGCATCCCGGACAGGGCCTCGGATGAGCAGTTCTTC
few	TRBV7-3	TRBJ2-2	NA	CASSGSLDGELFF	TGTGCCAGCAGCGGGAGTTTGGACGGGGAGCTGTTTTTT
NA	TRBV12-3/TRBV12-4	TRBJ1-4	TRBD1	CASSFSGGDEKLFF	TGTGCCAGCAGTTTTTCAGGGGGAGACGAAAAACTGTTTTTT
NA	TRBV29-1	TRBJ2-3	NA	CSVRLAATDTQYF	TGCAGCGTTCGGTTAGCGGCCACAGATACGCAGTATTTT
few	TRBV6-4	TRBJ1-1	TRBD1	CASSLNAGQGTEAFF	TGTGCCAGCAGTTTAAATGCGGGACAGGGCACTGAAGCTTTCTTT
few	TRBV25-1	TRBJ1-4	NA	CASTERGFNEKLFF	TGTGCCAGCACCGAGCGGGGGTTCAATGAAAAACTGTTTTTT
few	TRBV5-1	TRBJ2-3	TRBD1	CASSLADPTGGDTQYF	TGCGCCAGCAGCTTGGCCGATCCGACAGGGGGAGATACGCAGTATTTT
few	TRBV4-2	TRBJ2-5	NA	CASSREREGGWTQYF	TGTGCCAGCAGCCGAGAGCGGGAAGGGGGTTGGACCCAGTACTTC
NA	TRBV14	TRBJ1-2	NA	CASRRRGDYGYTF	TGTGCCAGCAGAAGGCGGGGGGACTATGGCTACACCTTC
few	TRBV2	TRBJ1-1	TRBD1	CASSAQQGQNTEAFF	TGTGCCAGCAGCGCTCAACAGGGGCAGAACACTGAAGCTTTCTTT